A selection of T cell receptor beta chains follows, all from one sample in a study of blood T cell repertoires in COVID-19. Here immunoSEQ multiplex PCR was the method, and the copy in TCRdb shows in-frame clones only, minus some. In the table there are some 220,000 clones, roughly 85% of which are singletons. The specimen was peripheral blood. All receptors come from a man in his forties or fifties with COVID-19, enrolled during active disease. Both conserved end residues are part of each CDR3. The D gene is left open where the match is weak. A row's size may be missing; if present it is once, few, many or a size class.

j_call v_call d_call clone_size cdr3_nt cdr3_aa
TRBJ1-5 TRBV6-6 - - TGTGCCGCCCGACGGGACAATCAGCCCCAGCATTTT CAARRDNQPQHF
TRBJ1-1 TRBV10-3 - - TGTGCCATCAGTGAGTCGATGCCATCCACCACAGGTGAAGCTTTCTTT CAISESMPSTTGEAFF
TRBJ2-1 TRBV7-3 - - TGTGCCAGCAGCTTAAAGTGGGGGGACAATGAGCAGTTCTTC CASSLKWGDNEQFF
TRBJ2-6 TRBV18 TRBD1 - TGTGCCAGCTCACCATACGGGACAGGTTCTTCTGGGGCCAACGTCCTGACTTTC CASSPYGTGSSGANVLTF
TRBJ1-1 TRBV27 - - TGTGCCAGCAGTGCCCGCCTACGGGGAGTTGACACTGAAGCTTTCTTT CASSARLRGVDTEAFF
TRBJ1-1 TRBV7-3 TRBD1 once TGTGCCAGCAGCTTAAACAGGGGCAGTGAAGCTTTCTTT CASSLNRGSEAFF
TRBJ2-7 TRBV4-1 TRBD1 - TGCGCCAGCAGCCAAGGGGGCCTAGGACAGGCCCACGAGCAGTACTTC CASSQGGLGQAHEQYF
TRBJ2-7 TRBV7-2 - - TGTGCCAGCAGCCCCCGCCAGGGTGCTTACGAGCAGTACTTC CASSPRQGAYEQYF
TRBJ2-1 TRBV15 - - TGTGCCACCAGCAGAGAGGCATACTCCTACAATGAGCAGTTCTTC CATSREAYSYNEQFF
TRBJ2-3 TRBV7-9 - - TGTGCCAGCAGCTTAGGAAGGGGGACATACGTGACAGATACGCAGTATTTT CASSLGRGTYVTDTQYF
TRBJ2-1 TRBV5-4 TRBD2 - TGTGCCAGCAGCTTCGTTACTAGCGGGAGAAACAATGAGCAGTTCTTC CASSFVTSGRNNEQFF
TRBJ1-3 TRBV21-1 - - TGTGCCACCTCAAGGGGGGCGGGGGCCCTTTCTGGAAACACCATATATTTT CATSRGAGALSGNTIYF
TRBJ1-5 TRBV27 - - TGTGCCAGCAGGGGCGGACAGAACTACAATCAGCCCCAGCATTTT CASRGGQNYNQPQHF
TRBJ2-5 TRBV24-1 TRBD1 - TGTGCCACCAGTGGGGGACAGGGTCGTCAAGAGACCCAGTACTTC CATSGGQGRQETQYF
TRBJ2-1 TRBV15 - - TGTGCCACCGCCACTGCGGGCGGGAATGAGCAGTTCTTC CATATAGGNEQFF